This T cell receptor (beta chain) was obtained from a study of cytomegalovirus exposure and HLA in healthy donors. The study's findings and limits: For presence/absence analyses, sequencing depth was assumed to be roughly uniform across donors.

Samples came from healthy bone marrow donors. Though probably carrying unrecorded immune exposures, donors were nominally healthy at sampling. Amplification used 60 Vbeta primers and 13 Jbeta primers. In the original analysis: In a later analysis, of tens of millions of unique beta chains, 9 million to 11 million appeared in at least two donors. Sequenced by immunoSEQ multiplex PCR; TCRdb stores in-frame clones only, minus some. The V and J calls and clone size are taken from that table; D and trimming were inferred from the DNA. The table records roughly 150,000 clones, around 72% of them present only once. About this clone: Its antigen remains unidentified.

The sample consisted of PBMCs. This clonotype originated in a female donor in good health and CMV-seronegative.

The CDR3 nucleotides read TGTGCCAGCAGCATTGACAGTCTTAACAATGAGCAGTTCTTC. Translating gives CASSIDSLNNEQFF. The rearrangement links TRBV5-4 to TRBJ2-1; a possible D gene is TRBD1 (5 bases). Germline assignment: CDR1 SGHNT and CDR2 YYREEE (reference sequence). The CDR3 length is 14 residues. The germline V and J ends were trimmed by 4 bases and 5 bases, with 13 bases remaining between them.